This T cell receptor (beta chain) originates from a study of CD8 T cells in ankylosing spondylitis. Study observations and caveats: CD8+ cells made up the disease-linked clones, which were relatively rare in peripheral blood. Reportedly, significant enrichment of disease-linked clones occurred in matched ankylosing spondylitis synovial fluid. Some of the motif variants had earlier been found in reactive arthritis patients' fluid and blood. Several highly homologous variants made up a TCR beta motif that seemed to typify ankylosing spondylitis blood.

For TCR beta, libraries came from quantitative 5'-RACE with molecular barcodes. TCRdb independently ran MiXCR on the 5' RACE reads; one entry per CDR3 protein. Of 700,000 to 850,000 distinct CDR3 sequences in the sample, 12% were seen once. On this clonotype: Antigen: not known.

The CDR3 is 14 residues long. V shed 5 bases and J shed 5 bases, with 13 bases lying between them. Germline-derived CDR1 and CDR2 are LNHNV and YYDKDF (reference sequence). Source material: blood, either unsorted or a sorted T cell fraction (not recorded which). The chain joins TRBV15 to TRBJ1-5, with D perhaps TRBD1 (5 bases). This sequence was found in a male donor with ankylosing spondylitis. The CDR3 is CATSSTVYDQPQHF. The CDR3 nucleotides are TGTGCCACCAGCTCGACAGTGTACGATCAGCCCCAGCATTTT.